A single TCR beta chain is shown here with its context. Authors' analysis steps: Reference gene primer amplification yielded estimated nucleated cell counts. Libraries were prepared by immunoSEQ multiplex PCR; TCRdb keeps only in-frame clonotypes and omits some of them. Clonal size and the V and J genes are those of that table, whereas D and trimming came from the DNA. The sample shows about 130,000 clones, approximately 82% of them seen only once. CDR1 LGHDT and CDR2 YNNKEL come from the germline V gene (reference sequence). V was trimmed by 4 bases and J by 3 bases, leaving 9 bases between them. The CDR3 is 14 residues long. The sample is drawn from a study of blood T cell repertoires in COVID-19. Study summary: Specimens from acute and convalescent COVID-19 originated in the United States, Italy and Spain.

The sample was peripheral blood. The origin of this receptor is a man aged 40-49 years with active or convalescent COVID-19. The chain couples TRBV3-1 (or the pseudogene TRBV3-2) to TRBJ2-2; weak D call: TRBD1 (6 bases). This CDR3 reads CASSRGLDTGELFF. As DNA, the CDR3 is TGTGCCAGCAGCCGGGGGCTTGACACCGGGGAGCTGTTTTTT.